These 5 T cell receptor beta chains came from one sample sequenced in a study of PD-L1 blockade in urothelial cancer (dated by TCRdb to 2017 to 2019). The protocol used for the library was the immunoSEQ multiplex PCR assay. TCRdb took over this immuneACCESS table, retaining in-frame rearrangements with V and J assigned. Such tables are incomplete; in checked studies, under half of the missing clones stem from an unresolved V gene, and the remainder is unexplained. Across this sample there are roughly 48,000 clones, with approximately 80% seen only once. Clones ranked in the top ten supply 5.8% of the sample. The sample in question was PBMCs, obtained around atezolizumab (anti-PD-L1) treatment. These receptors were taken from a man aged 40-55 years with urothelial cancer.

The gene calls are TRBV27 and TRBJ1-5; 9 bases map to TRBD1. With 7 bases clipped from V and 7 bases from J, the junction kept 8 bases outside the gene matches. This CDR3 spans 14 amino acids. Germline CDR1 reads MNHEY; CDR2 reads SMNVEV (reference sequence). This chain's CDR3 is CASTPTGGGQPQHF. The DNA of the CDR3 is TGTGCCAGCACCCCCACAGGGGGCGGACAGCCCCAGCATTTT.

This clone was recorded a few times. This chain connects TRBV7-2 to TRBJ1-5, with TRBD1 matching over 10 bases. V was clipped by 5 bases and J by 2 bases; unmatched bases: 6. The CDR3 runs to 16 residues. CDR1 and CDR2 from the germline V gene are SGHTA and FQGNSA. The DNA for the CDR3 is TGTGCCAGCAGCCCCGACAGGGGGCTAGGCAATCAGCCCCAGCATTTT. It codes for CASSPDRGLGNQPQHF.

The chain carries TRBV28 and TRBJ2-5; D perhaps matches TRBD1 (7 bases). This CDR3 spans 13 amino acids. The ends were cut back, 6 bases at V and 5 bases at J, with 13 bases in the middle. Germline V gene sequence: CDR1 MDHEN, CDR2 SYDVKM. The CDR3 region has the DNA TGTGCCAGCAGCCCCAGGGGGAGGGAGACCCAGTACTTC. Amino acids: CASSPRGRETQYF.

DNA of the CDR3: TGTGCCAGCAGTTTAAGGGACACTATTAAAGGGACTGAAGCTTTCTTT. Translating gives CASSLRDTIKGTEAFF. The rearrangement links TRBV27 to TRBJ1-1; D might be TRBD1 (6 bases). Deletions cut 2 bases from V and 5 bases from J, with 18 bases between. The CDR3 contains 16 residues. The germline V gene encodes CDR1 MNHEY and CDR2 SMNVEV (reference sequence).

The chain has TRBV5-1 and TRBJ2-3; D perhaps matches TRBD1 (5 bases). V lost 0 bases and J 4 bases, leaving 12 bases between the germline ends. There are 15 residues in the CDR3. Germline V CDR1 and CDR2: SGHRS, YFSETQ. In DNA, the CDR3 is TGCGCCAGCAGCTTGGCGGGCGTAGGGGCAGATACGCAGTATTTT. It is translated as CASSLAGVGADTQYF. The full variable domain, with the rest looked up from reference TRBV5-1 and TRBJ2-3, is KAGVTQTPRYLIKTRGQQVTLSCSPISGHRSVSWYQQTPGQGLQFLFEYFSETQRNKGNFPGRFSGRQFSNSRSEMNVSTLELGDSALYLCASSLAGVGADTQYFGPGTRLTVL.